A single sample gave rise to the 10 T cell receptor beta chains below, sequenced in a study of molecular identifiers for immune sequencing clone quantification (dated 2018 in TCRdb). Libraries came from PCR. Sequencing relied on a NextSeq 500. Starting from the raw public reads, TCRdb applied fastp trimming at Q25, assembled clones with MiXCR and retained in-frame beta chains. All rows with the same CDR3 protein become a single entry with the most common DNA and genes. Within this sample are approximately 680,000 distinct CDR3 sequences, with over 25% of them counted one time only. About 0.81% of the sample is in the top ten clones. The sequenced sample was naive CD8+ T cells from blood, with Jurkat cell RNA spiked in. The cell subset or site label corresponds to: FACS-sorted CD8+CD4-CCR7+CD45RA+ naive T cells. These receptors originate from a human donor in good health. Some libraries in this study had Jurkat cell RNA spiked in.

Regarding this clonotype: Being one base from a much bigger clone, this may be a read error. This chain connects TRBV10-3 to TRBJ2-3, with D unresolved. The CDR3 contains 12 residues. Germline loops: CDR1 ENHRY, CDR2 SYGVKD. CDR3 sequence: CATSDSGAPQYF. CDR3 DNA sequence: TGTGCCACCAGTGATTCAGGAGCCCCGCAGTATTTT.

This clonotype occurred a few times. The chain joins TRBV20-1 to TRBJ2-7; 11 bases align to TRBD2. The CDR3 is 15 amino acids. V trimming: 5 bases; J trimming: 1 base; junction bases outside the gene matches: 7. The germline V gene has CDR1 DFQATT and CDR2 SNEGSKA (reference sequence). CDR3 region: CSAHGLAGESYEQYF. As DNA, the CDR3 is TGCAGTGCTCATGGACTAGCGGGTGAATCCTACGAGCAGTACTTC.

V gene TRBV4-3 combines with J gene TRBJ2-7, with 11 bases fitting TRBD2. The CDR3 is 16 residues long. Germline CDR1 and CDR2: LGHNA and YSLEER. The V and J ends lost 0 bases and 4 bases, in that order; junction bases with no gene match: 5. This chain's CDR3 is CASSQDSASGGYEQYF. Here the CDR3 DNA reads TGCGCCAGCAGCCAAGATTCGGCTAGCGGGGGGTACGAGCAGTACTTC.

For this clonotype: The junction differs from germline at one of its ends, possibly a read error. The chain joins TRBV6-2 or TRBV6-3 to TRBJ2-7, with 9 bases fitting TRBD1. The CDR3 covers 13 residues. CDR1 and CDR2 (germline): MNHEY, SVGEGT. CDR3 in DNA: TGTGCCAGCAGCTTCGGACAGGGGTACGAGCAGTCCTTC. It codes for CASSFGQGYEQSF.

This clonotype was found a few times. The rearrangement links TRBV6-5 to TRBJ2-2; D gene ambiguous. The CDR3 consists of 14 residues. The germline V gene has CDR1 MNHEY and CDR2 SVGAGI. The V gene lost 8 bases and the J gene lost 5 bases, with 15 bases spanning the gap. The CDR3 loop is CASHVYRGTGELFF. CDR3 bases: TGTGCCAGCCATGTGTATCGTGGGACCGGGGAGCTGTTTTTT.

The sample holds many counts of this clonotype. V gene TRBV6-2 or TRBV6-3 combines with J gene TRBJ1-1; 8 nucleotides agree with TRBD1. Germline CDR1 MNHEY, CDR2 SVGEGT. The CDR3 loop spans 16 amino acids. Trimming took 4 bases from V and 0 from J; bases not matched to a gene: 7. CDR3 in amino acids: CASSFPDRAMNTEAFF. The CDR3 DNA sequence: TGTGCCAGCAGTTTCCCGGACAGGGCGATGAACACTGAAGCTTTCTTT.

The chain recombines TRBV6-4 with TRBJ2-3, with D possibly matching TRBD2 (5 bases). Germline assignment: CDR1 MRHNA and CDR2 SNTAGT. The CDR3 is made up of 13 amino acids. Trimming stripped 3 bases from V and 5 bases from J, with 9 bases between. CDR3 sequence: CASSEWAGDTQYF. As DNA, the CDR3 is TGTGCCAGCAGTGAGTGGGCGGGAGATACGCAGTATTTT.

This chain joins TRBV7-9 and TRBJ2-2; the D gene is possibly TRBD1 (5 bases). Germline loops: CDR1 SEHNR, CDR2 FQNEAQ (reference sequence). The V gene lost 5 bases and the J gene lost 7 bases, with 14 bases spanning the gap. The CDR3 has 14 amino acids. This chain's CDR3 is CASSLGQGVGELFF. The CDR3 DNA reads as TGTGCCAGCAGCCTGGGGCAGGGTGTCGGGGAGCTGTTTTTT.

This clonotype showed up just a few times. The chain combines TRBV9 with TRBJ2-3; 8 bases fit TRBD1. In germline, CDR1 is SGDLS, CDR2 YYNGEE. This CDR3 spans 17 amino acids. V lost 3 bases and J lost 1; bases outside the gene matches: 10. The CDR3 DNA is TGTGCCAGCAGCGCCAGGCAGGGGGCCGGGGGCACAGATACGCAGTATTTT. This encodes CASSARQGAGGTDTQYF. Using reference TRBV9 and TRBJ2-3 for the parts outside the CDR3, the full variable domain is DSGVTQTPKHLITATGQRVTLRCSPRSGDLSVYWYQQSLDQGLQFLIQYYNGEERAKGNILERFSAQQFPDLHSELNLSSLELGDSALYFCASSARQGAGGTDTQYFGPGTRLTVL.

This sequence joins TRBV4-1 and TRBJ2-2; TRBD1 matches at 9 bases. Germline V CDR1 and CDR2: MGHRA, YSYEKL. The V and J ends lost 1 base and 6 bases, in that order; junction bases with no gene match: 9. The CDR3 consists of 17 residues. The CDR3 nucleotides read TGCGCCAGCAGCCAAGTCCTACAGGGGGCCTTGCCCGGGGAGCTGTTTTTT. This encodes CASSQVLQGALPGELFF.